The 25 T cell receptor beta chains presented below share a single source sample, sequenced in a study of T cell responses to AZD1222 COVID-19 vaccine. TCRdb's copy holds only in-frame clones and misses some; the assay was immunoSEQ multiplex PCR. The sample holds approximately 100,000 clones, roughly 92% seen once. The starting material was peripheral blood, obtained on day 0 of AZD1222 vaccination. The receptors shown here come from an adult in good health.

The chain couples TRBV3-1 (or the pseudogene TRBV3-2) to TRBJ1-5; 8 bases are a match to TRBD1. CDR1 LGHDT and CDR2 YNNKEL come from the germline V gene (reference sequence). V lost 5 bases, J lost 1 base, and 7 bases stayed unmatched. The CDR3 length is 16 residues. In DNA, the CDR3 is TGTGCCAGCAGCTCCTCAGACAGGGGCAGCAATCAGCCCCAGCATTTT. This codes for CASSSSDRGSNQPQHF.

This chain uses TRBV7-9 with TRBJ2-1, with D possibly matching TRBD2 (6 bases). The ends were cut back, 5 bases at V and 0 bases at J, with 11 bases in the middle. Per germline, CDR1 SEHNR and CDR2 FQNEAQ (reference sequence). The CDR3 covers 15 residues. The CDR3: CASSISGFSYNEQFF. The CDR3 DNA follows: TGTGCCAGCAGCATTAGCGGCTTCTCCTACAATGAGCAGTTCTTC.

This clone was seen a few times. The chain carries TRBV7-9 and TRBJ1-5; D is undetermined. The V end lost 5 bases, the J end lost 5 bases, and 13 bases lay between the germline ends. The length of the CDR3 is 14 residues. CDR1 and CDR2 from the germline V gene are SEHNR and FQNEAQ (reference sequence). The chain's CDR3 is CASSPIGGDQPQHF. The CDR3 region has the DNA TGTGCCAGCAGCCCCATCGGCGGAGATCAGCCCCAGCATTTT.

The genes are TRBV29-1 and TRBJ1-1; D possibly corresponds to TRBD1 (5 bases). Trimming took 4 bases from V and 3 from J, leaving 18 bases between them. Germline CDR1 SQVTM, CDR2 ANQGSEA. This CDR3 contains 15 residues. As DNA, the CDR3 is TGCAGCGTTGGGGGGGGTCTGAGGATGGACACTGAAGCTTTCTTT. Residues: CSVGGGLRMDTEAFF.

V and J are TRBV7-3 and TRBJ2-5; TRBD1 aligns across 10 bases. The CDR3 covers 16 residues. Germline lookup yields CDR1 SGHTA and CDR2 FQGTGA. Trimming removed 1 base from V and 5 bases from J; junction bases left unmatched: 7. The CDR3 spells CASSLMTGGAGETQYF. DNA of the CDR3: TGTGCCAGCAGCTTAATGACAGGGGGCGCAGGGGAGACCCAGTACTTC.

The genes are TRBV7-9 and TRBJ2-2; the D gene could be TRBD1 or TRBD2 (5 bases each). The CDR3 consists of 17 residues. Germline-derived CDR1 and CDR2 are SEHNR and FQNEAQ (reference sequence). The ends were cut back, 5 bases at V and 5 bases at J, with 21 bases in the middle. In DNA form, the CDR3 reads TGTGCCAGCAGCCCTCCGGGGCAGGCGGGCTCAACCGGGGAGCTGTTTTTT. Amino acid sequence: CASSPPGQAGSTGELFF.

CDR3 sequence: CASARESSYNSPLHF. The CDR3, as DNA: TGCGCCAGCGCCAGGGAGAGCTCCTATAATTCACCCCTCCACTTT. This rearrangement joins TRBV23-1 to TRBJ1-6; tentatively, D is TRBD1 (5 bases). TRBV23-1 is reported as an ORF; its role is uncertain. The V gene lost 8 bases and the J gene lost 0 bases, with 11 bases spanning the gap. This CDR3 has 15 amino acids.

The chain joins TRBV10-3 to TRBJ1-2; TRBD1 matches 11 bases. J was trimmed by 7 bases and V by 5 bases; bases with no gene match: 3. The CDR3 length is 13 residues. Germline CDR1 and CDR2: ENHRY and SYGVKD. This CDR3 is CAISQDRGPGYTF. In DNA, the CDR3 is TGTGCCATCAGTCAGGACAGGGGGCCTGGCTACACCTTC.

The rearrangement links TRBV5-1 to TRBJ2-5; D is uncertain. The CDR3 contains 14 residues. V was clipped by 7 bases and J by 4 bases, with 17 bases between them. Germline CDR1 and CDR2: SGHRS and YFSETQ. The CDR3 DNA is TGCGCCAGCTCGCCGACTGCCCCACGAGAGACCCAGTACTTC. Amino acid sequence: CASSPTAPRETQYF.

The V and J genes are TRBV28 and TRBJ2-2, with 10 bases lining up with TRBD1. V gave up 6 bases and J gave up 6 bases; unmatched junction bases: 4. Germline CDR1 MDHEN, CDR2 SYDVKM. The CDR3 sequence is 14 residues long. In DNA, the CDR3 is TGTGCCAGCAGACGACAGGGGGCAGCCGGGGAGCTGTTTTTT. Translation: CASRRQGAAGELFF.

This clone was counted a single time. The CDR3 DNA follows: TGTGCCAGGGCCCTTGGTTTCGGACCAGATACGCAGTATTTT. Protein: CARALGFGPDTQYF. The rearrangement links TRBV5-8 to TRBJ2-3; D not resolved. CDR3 size: 14 residues. V dropped 8 bases and J dropped 4 bases, with 17 bases sitting between them. Germline CDR1 reads SGHTS; CDR2 reads YDEGEE.

V usage is TRBV4-1 and J usage is TRBJ1-4; unclear D gene. Trimming took off 0 bases at V and 2 bases at J, with 7 bases between the two ends. This CDR3 has 15 amino acids. Germline V gene sequence: CDR1 MGHRA, CDR2 YSYEKL. The CDR3 coding sequence is TGCGCCAGCAGCCAAGATCGGGTTACTAATGAAAAACTGTTTTTT. It encodes CASSQDRVTNEKLFF.

This chain links TRBV9 with TRBJ1-2; D is perhaps TRBD1 (5 bases). Germline V gene data show CDR1 as SGDLS and CDR2 as YYNGEE. The CDR3 consists of 13 residues. Trimming took off 3 bases at V and 8 bases at J, with 14 bases between the two ends. CDR3: CASSGPNRSGYTF. In DNA, the CDR3 is TGTGCCAGCAGCGGACCCAACAGGTCCGGCTACACCTTC.

This chain connects TRBV15 to TRBJ2-2; weak D call: TRBD1 (6 bases). The germline gives CDR1 LNHNV, CDR2 YYDKDF (reference sequence). The CDR3 totals 16 residues. Trimming pared 0 bases from V and 7 bases from J, leaving 15 bases between. CDR3 sequence: CATSRDLGLQGGELFF. The CDR3, as DNA: TGTGCCACCAGCAGAGATCTTGGGTTACAGGGCGGGGAGCTGTTTTTT.

The V call is TRBV12-5, the J call TRBJ1-4, with 11 bases that match TRBD1. There are 16 residues in the CDR3. The germline CDR1 and CDR2 sequences are LGHNT and FRNRAP. V lost 3 bases, J lost 7 bases, and 7 bases stayed unmatched. CDR3 nucleotides: TGTGCTAGTGGTTTAGGACAGGGGGCTTTTACTGAAAAACTGTTTTTT. Encoded protein: CASGLGQGAFTEKLFF.

V gene TRBV6-5 combines with J gene TRBJ1-1; D gene uncertain. The CDR3 has 16 amino acids. Trimming removed 2 bases from V and 2 bases from J, with 15 bases in between. The V gene's germline CDR1 is MNHEY and CDR2 SVGAGI. CDR3 in amino acids: CASSYGRFGENTEAFF. DNA of the CDR3: TGTGCCAGCAGTTACGGAAGATTCGGAGAAAACACTGAAGCTTTCTTT.

The chain joins TRBV4-3 to TRBJ2-7; 8 nucleotides match TRBD2. CDR3 length: 14 residues. The J segment lost 5 bases and the V segment lost 1 base, leaving 4 bases of the junction unmatched. Germline values: CDR1 LGHNA, CDR2 YSLEER. The CDR3 reads CASSQGSSGDEQYF. CDR3 nucleotide sequence: TGCGCCAGCAGCCAAGGTAGTAGCGGGGACGAGCAGTACTTC.

V gene TRBV6-2 or TRBV6-3 combines with J gene TRBJ1-1; D gene uncertain. This CDR3 has 14 residues. Germline CDR1 is MNHEY and CDR2 is SVGEGT. V was shortened by 0 bases and J by 0 bases, with 5 bases between the two germline ends. The CDR3 DNA reads as TGTGCCAGCAGTTACTCGCAAGTGAACACTGAAGCTTTCTTT. It yields the protein CASSYSQVNTEAFF.

This sequence joins TRBV4-3 and TRBJ1-2; D possibly corresponds to TRBD1 (6 bases). Trimming took off 4 bases at V and 3 bases at J, with 15 bases between the two ends. This CDR3 spans 15 amino acids. Germline V lookup: CDR1 LGHNA, CDR2 YSLEER. The CDR3 nucleotides read TGCGCCAGCAGCCCGGACAGAACAGCCCACTATGGCTACACCTTC. It translates to CASSPDRTAHYGYTF.

This CDR3 is CASSLRGNPYGYTF. The CDR3 DNA is TGTGCCAGCAGCTTGAGGGGAAACCCCTATGGCTACACCTTC. V is TRBV5-4 and J is TRBJ1-2; tentative D call: TRBD1 (5 bases). With 1 base removed from V and 4 bases from J, the gap between germline ends came to 11 bases. The germline V gene has CDR1 SGHNT and CDR2 YYREEE (reference sequence). There are 14 residues in the CDR3.

The chain uses TRBV4-1 and TRBJ2-2; the match to TRBD1 covers 9 bases. The J segment lost 0 bases and the V segment lost 0 bases, leaving 5 bases of the junction unmatched. CDR3 length: 18 amino acids. Per germline, CDR1 MGHRA and CDR2 YSYEKL. Written as DNA, the CDR3 is TGCGCCAGCAGCCAAGATAGAGGGGACAGGGCGAACACCGGGGAGCTGTTTTTT. Its translation is CASSQDRGDRANTGELFF.

The CDR3 is CASRYSGASGNTIYF. The CDR3 DNA reads TGTGCCAGCAGATACTCAGGGGCCTCTGGAAACACCATATATTTT. V usage is TRBV7-2 and J usage is TRBJ1-3, with a weak D call TRBD1 (6 bases). CDR3 size: 15 residues. The germline V gene encodes CDR1 SGHTA and CDR2 FQGNSA. The V and J ends lost 6 bases and 0 bases respectively, with 12 bases between them.

This sequence joins TRBV5-1 and TRBJ1-4; TRBD1 is a possible D gene (6 bases). This CDR3 is 17 amino acids long. Trimming removed 4 bases from V and 8 bases from J, with 24 bases in between. Germline V lookup: CDR1 SGHRS, CDR2 YFSETQ. The CDR3 is CASSISPTGHQGEKLFF. The CDR3 coding sequence is TGCGCCAGCAGCATTTCCCCTACAGGGCATCAGGGAGAAAAACTGTTTTTT.

With regard to this clone: Additional DNA sequences in this sample encode the identical CDR3. CDR3 sequence: CASSLLDMNTEAFF. DNA for the CDR3: TGTGCCAGCAGCTTATTAGATATGAACACTGAAGCTTTCTTT. The V gene is TRBV7-9, the J gene TRBJ1-1; D is unclear. From germline, CDR1 is SEHNR and CDR2 FQNEAQ (reference sequence). The CDR3 extends over 14 amino acids. V gave up 2 bases and J gave up 0 bases, with 7 bases separating them.

This clone was seen once. The J gene is TRBJ1-1, the V gene TRBV5-1; D perhaps matches TRBD1 (5 bases). This CDR3 has 14 residues. Germline CDR1 is SGHRS and CDR2 is YFSETQ. V was pared by 3 bases and J by 1 base, with 10 bases between. CDR3 protein: CASSSLGGNTEAFF. The CDR3 region has the DNA TGCGCCAGCAGCTCCCTGGGGGGGAACACTGAAGCTTTCTTT. Filled out from reference TRBV5-1 and TRBJ1-1, the complete variable domain reads KAGVTQTPRYLIKTRGQQVTLSCSPISGHRSVSWYQQTPGQGLQFLFEYFSETQRNKGNFPGRFSGRQFSNSRSEMNVSTLELGDSALYLCASSSLGGNTEAFFGQGTRLTVV.